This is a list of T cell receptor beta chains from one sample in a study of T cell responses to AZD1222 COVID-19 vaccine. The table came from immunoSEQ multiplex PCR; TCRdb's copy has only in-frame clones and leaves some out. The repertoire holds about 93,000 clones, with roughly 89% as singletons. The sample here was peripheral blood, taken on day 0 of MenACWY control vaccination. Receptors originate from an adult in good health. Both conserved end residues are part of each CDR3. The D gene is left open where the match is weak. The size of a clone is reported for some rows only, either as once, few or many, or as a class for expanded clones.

CDR3: CASRNQGSETQYF; DNA: TGTGCCAGCAGAAACCAGGGCTCCGAGACCCAGTACTTC; size: NA; D: NA; V: TRBV5-8; J: TRBJ2-5
CDR3: CASSTGVGATNEKLFF; DNA: TGTGCCAGCAGCACCGGGGTCGGGGCAACTAATGAAAAACTGTTTTTT; size: NA; D: NA; V: TRBV5-8; J: TRBJ1-4
CDR3: CASSDRVSTDTQYF; DNA: TGTGCCAGCAGCGACAGAGTTAGCACAGATACGCAGTATTTT; size: once; D: NA; V: TRBV2; J: TRBJ2-3
CDR3: CASSQDPTSGGYEQYF; DNA: TGCGCCAGCAGCCAAGACCCCACTAGCGGGGGCTACGAGCAGTACTTC; size: once; D: TRBD2; V: TRBV4-3; J: TRBJ2-7
CDR3: CASSAGGLSNSPLHF; DNA: TGTGCCAGCAGTGCAGGGGGCTTGAGTAATTCACCCCTCCACTTT; size: NA; D: TRBD1; V: TRBV28; J: TRBJ1-6
CDR3: CATSAVEGIYNEQFF; DNA: TGTGCCACCAGTGCCGTGGAGGGAATTTACAATGAGCAGTTCTTC; size: once; D: NA; V: TRBV24-1; J: TRBJ2-1
CDR3: CASSPPQGQGANEQYF; DNA: TGTGCCAGCAGCCCCCCTCAGGGACAGGGGGCGAACGAGCAGTACTTC; size: NA; D: TRBD1; V: TRBV7-2; J: TRBJ2-7
CDR3: CASSIFGQPQHF; DNA: TGTGCCAGTAGTATTTTTGGTCAGCCCCAGCATTTT; size: NA; D: NA; V: TRBV19; J: TRBJ1-5
CDR3: CAIRDRGAEAFF; DNA: TGTGCCATCAGAGACAGGGGGGCCGAAGCTTTCTTT; size: NA; D: TRBD1; V: TRBV10-3; J: TRBJ1-1
CDR3: CASSQGGGVIADTQYF; DNA: TGTGCCAGCAGCCAAGGCGGGGGGGTGATCGCAGATACGCAGTATTTT; size: once; D: TRBD2; V: TRBV14; J: TRBJ2-3
CDR3: CASSPGETDTQYF; DNA: TGCGCCAGCAGCCCGGGGGAGACAGATACGCAGTATTTT; size: NA; D: NA; V: TRBV4-1; J: TRBJ2-3
CDR3: CASSLKSFNEKLFF; DNA: TGTGCCAGCAGCCTCAAAAGTTTTAATGAAAAACTGTTTTTT; size: NA; D: NA; V: TRBV6-5; J: TRBJ1-4
CDR3: CASSPRFTLNYGYTF; DNA: TGTGCCAGCAGCCCCCGGTTTACCCTAAACTATGGCTACACCTTC; size: NA; D: NA; V: TRBV6-5; J: TRBJ1-2
CDR3: CASSQVTHTIYF; DNA: TGTGCCAGCAGCCAAGTAACTCACACCATATATTTT; size: few; D: NA; V: TRBV3-1/TRBV3-2; J: TRBJ1-3
CDR3: CASSVYGFGELFF; DNA: TGTGCCAGCAGCGTTTACGGGTTTGGGGAGCTGTTTTTT; size: few; D: NA; V: TRBV9; J: TRBJ2-2
CDR3: CASSRTGGDDYGYTF; DNA: TGCGCCAGCAGCCGGACAGGGGGAGACGACTATGGCTACACCTTC; size: NA; D: TRBD1; V: TRBV4-1; J: TRBJ1-2
CDR3: CASSASTGGDIQYF; DNA: TGTGCCAGCAGTGCCTCGACTGGGGGGGACATTCAGTACTTC; size: NA; D: TRBD2; V: TRBV6-2/TRBV6-3; J: TRBJ2-4
CDR3: CASSPTGNTEAFF; DNA: TGTGCCAGCAGCCCGACAGGAAACACTGAAGCTTTCTTT; size: NA; D: NA; V: TRBV6-2/TRBV6-3; J: TRBJ1-1
CDR3: CASSETDGQETQYF; DNA: TGTGCCAGCAGCGAGACAGATGGCCAAGAGACCCAGTACTTC; size: NA; D: NA; V: TRBV7-9; J: TRBJ2-5
CDR3: CASSKSGQGGNTIYF; DNA: TGTGCCAGCAGTAAATCGGGACAGGGTGGAAACACCATATATTTT; size: NA; D: TRBD1; V: TRBV6-5; J: TRBJ1-3
CDR3: CASSVGLGQNTEAFF; DNA: TGTGCCAGCAGCGTAGGATTAGGGCAAAACACTGAAGCTTTCTTT; size: NA; D: NA; V: TRBV9; J: TRBJ1-1
CDR3: CAWSLGTGKFRDEQYF; DNA: TGTGCCTGGAGTTTAGGGACAGGGAAGTTTCGCGACGAGCAGTACTTC; size: NA; D: TRBD1; V: TRBV30; J: TRBJ2-7
CDR3: CASSLEGYGYTF; DNA: TGCGCCAGCAGCTTGGAGGGCTATGGCTACACCTTC; size: NA; D: NA; V: TRBV5-1; J: TRBJ1-2
CDR3: CASSLTRSEQYF; DNA: TGTGCCAGCAGCTTGACCCGCTCCGAGCAGTACTTC; size: NA; D: NA; V: TRBV5-6; J: TRBJ2-7
CDR3: CASSPVVGTSGGAYEQYF; DNA: TGTGCCAGCAGCCCTGTTGTAGGCACTAGCGGGGGGGCCTACGAGCAGTACTTC; size: once; D: TRBD2; V: TRBV7-2; J: TRBJ2-7
CDR3: CASSLPGFNHEQYF; DNA: TGTGCCAGCAGCTTACCGGGTTTTAACCACGAGCAGTACTTC; size: NA; D: NA; V: TRBV7-2; J: TRBJ2-7
CDR3: CASSGDRGYEQYF; DNA: TGTGCCAGCAGCGGCGACAGGGGGTACGAGCAGTACTTC; size: NA; D: TRBD1; V: TRBV11-3; J: TRBJ2-7
CDR3: CASSSGAYEQYF; DNA: TGTGCCAGCAGTTCCGGGGCTTACGAGCAGTACTTC; size: few; D: NA; V: TRBV6-5; J: TRBJ2-7
CDR3: CASSESDGRLNTEAFF; DNA: TGTGCCAGCAGTGAGAGTGATGGCAGATTGAACACTGAAGCTTTCTTT; size: NA; D: NA; V: TRBV2; J: TRBJ1-1
CDR3: CASSPPWNTEAFF; DNA: TGTGCCAGCAGCCCCCCTTGGAACACTGAAGCTTTCTTT; size: NA; D: NA; V: TRBV6-2/TRBV6-3; J: TRBJ1-1
CDR3: CALEPGGGDTQYF; DNA: TGTGCCCTAGAACCGGGAGGGGGCGATACGCAGTATTTT; size: NA; D: NA; V: TRBV7-2; J: TRBJ2-3
CDR3: CASSNSNQPQHF; DNA: TGTGCCAGTAGTAATAGCAATCAGCCCCAGCATTTT; size: NA; D: NA; V: TRBV19; J: TRBJ1-5
CDR3: CASSLTTGIEKLFF; DNA: TGTGCCAGCAGCTTGACCACAGGAATTGAAAAACTGTTTTTT; size: NA; D: NA; V: TRBV5-6; J: TRBJ1-4
CDR3: CASSYPGVQQPQHF; DNA: TGTGCCAGCAGTTACCCAGGGGTACAGCAGCCCCAGCATTTT; size: NA; D: NA; V: TRBV6-5; J: TRBJ1-5
CDR3: CASSLGRDHGYTF; DNA: TGTGCCAGCAGCTTGGGTAGGGATCATGGCTACACCTTC; size: NA; D: NA; V: TRBV5-6; J: TRBJ1-2
CDR3: CASSQSGNYGYTF; DNA: TGCGCCAGCAGCCAATCAGGGAACTATGGCTACACCTTC; size: NA; D: NA; V: TRBV4-3; J: TRBJ1-2
CDR3: CASSYSHSNQPQHF; DNA: TGTGCCAGCAGCTACTCTCATAGCAATCAGCCCCAGCATTTT; size: NA; D: NA; V: TRBV7-2; J: TRBJ1-5
CDR3: CASSYGQLYTGELFF; DNA: TGTGCCAGCAGCTATGGACAGCTCTACACCGGGGAGCTGTTTTTT; size: once; D: NA; V: TRBV5-5; J: TRBJ2-2
CDR3: CASSLGQLTDTQYF; DNA: TGCGCCAGCAGCTTGGGACAGCTCACAGATACGCAGTATTTT; size: NA; D: NA; V: TRBV5-1; J: TRBJ2-3
CDR3: CASSRTGNLGETQYF; DNA: TGTGCCAGCAGCAGAACAGGGAACCTGGGAGAGACCCAGTACTTC; size: NA; D: NA; V: TRBV7-9; J: TRBJ2-5
CDR3: CATSPPTPGLAGGEQFF; DNA: TGTGCCACCAGCCCCCCGACCCCGGGACTAGCGGGGGGTGAGCAGTTCTTC; size: NA; D: TRBD2; V: TRBV15; J: TRBJ2-1
CDR3: CASGGGSGGEGTDTQYF; DNA: TGTGCCAGCGGTGGGGGCTCCGGGGGCGAGGGCACAGATACGCAGTATTTT; size: NA; D: NA; V: TRBV27; J: TRBJ2-3
CDR3: CSANRVETQYF; DNA: TGCAGTGCTAACAGGGTGGAGACCCAGTACTTC; size: NA; D: NA; V: TRBV20-1; J: TRBJ2-5
CDR3: CASSLGHRNTEAFF; DNA: TGTGCCAGCAGCCTCGGACACCGGAACACTGAAGCTTTCTTT; size: once; D: NA; V: TRBV9; J: TRBJ1-1
CDR3: CASSSPREDYEQYF; DNA: TGTGCCAGCAGCTCACCAAGGGAGGACTACGAGCAGTACTTC; size: NA; D: NA; V: TRBV5-6; J: TRBJ2-7
CDR3: CASSQGWYGYTF; DNA: TGTGCCAGCAGCCAAGGCTGGTATGGCTACACCTTC; size: NA; D: NA; V: TRBV11-2; J: TRBJ1-2
CDR3: CASRGVAGDFYGYTF; DNA: TGTGCCAGCAGGGGGGTGGCAGGGGACTTCTATGGCTACACCTTC; size: NA; D: NA; V: TRBV2; J: TRBJ1-2
CDR3: CASSPTGGTQPQHF; DNA: TGCGCCAGCAGCCCAACAGGGGGCACTCAGCCCCAGCATTTT; size: NA; D: TRBD1; V: TRBV5-1; J: TRBJ1-5
CDR3: CASSKRVPRDAEFYNSPLHF; DNA: TGTGCCAGCAGCAAAAGGGTACCCAGGGACGCCGAATTTTATAATTCACCCCTCCACTTT; size: NA; D: NA; V: TRBV21-1; J: TRBJ1-6
CDR3: CASSQGDRAPYNEQFF; DNA: TGCGCCAGCAGCCAAGGCGACAGGGCCCCCTACAATGAGCAGTTCTTC; size: once; D: TRBD1; V: TRBV4-1; J: TRBJ2-1
CDR3: CASIKNTGELFF; DNA: TGTGCCAGCATTAAGAACACCGGGGAGCTGTTTTTT; size: NA; D: NA; V: TRBV12-3/TRBV12-4; J: TRBJ2-2
CDR3: CASSLVSGGEQYF; DNA: TGTGCCAGCAGCTTAGTTTCCGGGGGCGAGCAGTACTTC; size: NA; D: NA; V: TRBV7-9; J: TRBJ2-7
CDR3: CASSPRGNTIYF; DNA: TGTGCCAGCTCACCACGTGGAAACACCATATATTTT; size: NA; D: NA; V: TRBV18; J: TRBJ1-3
CDR3: CASSQGKGSGNQPQHF; DNA: TGTGCCAGCAGCCAAGGGAAGGGATCGGGCAATCAGCCCCAGCATTTT; size: NA; D: NA; V: TRBV3-1/TRBV3-2; J: TRBJ1-5
CDR3: CASSKRDPNYGYTF; DNA: TGTGCCAGCAGCAAGCGGGATCCTAACTATGGCTACACCTTC; size: NA; D: NA; V: TRBV3-1/TRBV3-2; J: TRBJ1-2